This T cell receptor (beta chain) was profiled in a study of blood T cell repertoires in COVID-19. At the level of the study: Acute-phase and convalescent COVID-19 samples originated in the United States, Italy and Spain.

The CDR3 totals 17 residues. Trimming at V came to 4 bases and at J to 4 bases, leaving 6 bases not matched to a gene. Germline V gene sequence: CDR1 SGHTA, CDR2 FQGNSA. The repertoire was sequenced with immunoSEQ multiplex PCR; TCRdb's copy has only in-frame clones and lacks some. The table records around 60,000 clones, about four fifths of them present only once. Material: peripheral blood. The chain carries TRBV7-2 and TRBJ2-1, with 14 bases lining up with TRBD2. This receptor was obtained from a woman of 80 years or more with acute or convalescent COVID-19. The CDR3 loop reads CASSWTSGGQGYNEQFF. The CDR3 nucleotides read TGTGCCAGCAGCTGGACTAGCGGGGGGCAGGGGTACAATGAGCAGTTCTTC.